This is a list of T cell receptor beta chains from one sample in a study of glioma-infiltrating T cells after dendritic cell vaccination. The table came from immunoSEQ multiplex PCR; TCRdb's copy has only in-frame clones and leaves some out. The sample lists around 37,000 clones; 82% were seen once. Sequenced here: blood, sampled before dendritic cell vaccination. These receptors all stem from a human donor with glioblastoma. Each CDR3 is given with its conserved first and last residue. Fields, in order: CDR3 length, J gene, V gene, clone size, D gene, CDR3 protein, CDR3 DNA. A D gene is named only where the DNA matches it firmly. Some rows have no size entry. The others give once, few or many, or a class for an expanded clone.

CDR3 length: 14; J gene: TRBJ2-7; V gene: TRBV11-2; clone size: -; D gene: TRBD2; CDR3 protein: CASSLVRGSNEQYF; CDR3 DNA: TGTGCCAGCAGCTTAGTGCGGGGGAGCAACGAGCAGTACTTC
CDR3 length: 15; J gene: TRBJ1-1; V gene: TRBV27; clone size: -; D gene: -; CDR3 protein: CASSLLVRGGTEAFF; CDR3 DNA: TGTGCCAGCAGTCTCCTTGTACGCGGGGGCACTGAAGCTTTCTTT
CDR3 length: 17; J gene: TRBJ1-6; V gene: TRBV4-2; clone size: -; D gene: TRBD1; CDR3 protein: CASSQDFRAGGTSPLHF; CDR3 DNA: TGTGCCAGCAGCCAAGATTTTCGGGCAGGGGGCACTTCACCCCTCCACTTT
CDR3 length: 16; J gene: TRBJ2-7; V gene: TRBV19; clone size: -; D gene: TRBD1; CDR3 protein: CASSIGDRSPFYEQYF; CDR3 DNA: TGTGCCAGTAGTATAGGGGACAGGTCACCTTTCTACGAGCAGTACTTC
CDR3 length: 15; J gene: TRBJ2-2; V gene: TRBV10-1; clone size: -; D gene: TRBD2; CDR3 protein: CASSEGLAGTGELFF; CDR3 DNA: TGCGCCAGCAGTGAGGGCCTAGCGGGAACCGGGGAGCTGTTTTTT
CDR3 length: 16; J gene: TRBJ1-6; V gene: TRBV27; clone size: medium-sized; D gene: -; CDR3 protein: CASSLEGRSYNSPLHF; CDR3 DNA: TGTGCCAGCAGTTTGGAGGGGCGCTCCTATAATTCACCCCTCCACTTT
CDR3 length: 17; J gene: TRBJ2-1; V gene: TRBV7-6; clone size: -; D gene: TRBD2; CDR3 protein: CASSYPYAPGGRNEQFF; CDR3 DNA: TGTGCCAGCAGCTATCCGTACGCTCCGGGGGGGCGTAATGAGCAGTTCTTC
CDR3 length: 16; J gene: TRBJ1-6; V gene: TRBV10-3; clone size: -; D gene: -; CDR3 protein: CAITGAYSSYNSPLHF; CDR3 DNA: TGTGCCATCACGGGAGCTTATAGCTCCTATAATTCACCCCTCCACTTT
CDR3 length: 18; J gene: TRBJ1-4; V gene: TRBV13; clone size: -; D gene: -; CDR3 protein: CASSFRTWGNTFTEKLFF; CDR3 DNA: TGTGCCAGCAGCTTCCGAACCTGGGGCAACACATTTACTGAAAAACTGTTTTTT
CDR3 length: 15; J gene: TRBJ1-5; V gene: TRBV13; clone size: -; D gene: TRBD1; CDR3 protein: CASSLGGGASQPQHF; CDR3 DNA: TGTGCCAGCAGCTTAGGAGGGGGCGCAAGTCAGCCCCAGCATTTT
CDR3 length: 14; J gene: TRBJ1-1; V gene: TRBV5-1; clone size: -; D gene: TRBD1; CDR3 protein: CASSPTGGHTEAFF; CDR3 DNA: TGCGCCAGCAGCCCCACAGGGGGCCACACTGAAGCTTTCTTT
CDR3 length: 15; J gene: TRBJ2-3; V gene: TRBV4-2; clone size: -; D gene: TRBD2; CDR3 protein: CASSQVGGNPDTQYF; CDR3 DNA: TGTGCCAGCAGCCAAGTGGGGGGGAATCCAGATACGCAGTATTTT
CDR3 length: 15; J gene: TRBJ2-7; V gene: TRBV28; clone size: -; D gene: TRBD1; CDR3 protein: CASTLNRGSSYEQYF; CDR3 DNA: TGTGCCAGCACCTTAAACAGGGGTAGCTCCTACGAGCAGTACTTC
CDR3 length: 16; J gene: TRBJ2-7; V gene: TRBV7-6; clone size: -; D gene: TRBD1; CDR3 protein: CASSLKGGSWIHEQYF; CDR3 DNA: TGTGCCAGCAGCTTAAAAGGGGGCAGTTGGATTCACGAGCAGTACTTC
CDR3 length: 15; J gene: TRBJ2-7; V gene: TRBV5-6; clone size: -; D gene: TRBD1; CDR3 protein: CASSPRQGIAYEQYF; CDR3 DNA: TGTGCCAGCAGCCCCCGACAGGGGATAGCGTACGAGCAGTACTTC
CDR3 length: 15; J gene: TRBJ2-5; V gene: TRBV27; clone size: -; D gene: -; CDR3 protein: CASSLSVIAQETQYF; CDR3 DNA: TGTGCCAGCAGTTTATCGGTAATAGCTCAAGAGACCCAGTACTTC
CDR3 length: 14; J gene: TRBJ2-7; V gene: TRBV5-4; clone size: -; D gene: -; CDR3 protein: CASSQLLGGGEQYF; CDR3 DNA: TGTGCCAGCAGCCAGCTCCTAGGGGGGGGCGAGCAGTACTTC
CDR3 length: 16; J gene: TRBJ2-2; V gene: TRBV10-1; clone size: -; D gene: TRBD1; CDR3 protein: CASSSPGQGKTGELFF; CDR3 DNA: TGCGCCAGCAGTTCCCCCGGACAGGGGAAGACCGGGGAGCTGTTTTTT
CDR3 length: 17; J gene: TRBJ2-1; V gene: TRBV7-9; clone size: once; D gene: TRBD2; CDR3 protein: CASSPSGGASGSNEQFF; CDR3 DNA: TGTGCCAGCAGCCCTTCGGGAGGGGCTAGCGGCAGCAATGAGCAGTTCTTC
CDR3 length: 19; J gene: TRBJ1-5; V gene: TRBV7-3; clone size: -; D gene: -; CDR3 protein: CASSLFFETQSYSNQPQHF; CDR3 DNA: TGTGCCAGCAGCTTATTTTTTGAGACACAGTCTTATAGCAATCAGCCCCAGCATTTT